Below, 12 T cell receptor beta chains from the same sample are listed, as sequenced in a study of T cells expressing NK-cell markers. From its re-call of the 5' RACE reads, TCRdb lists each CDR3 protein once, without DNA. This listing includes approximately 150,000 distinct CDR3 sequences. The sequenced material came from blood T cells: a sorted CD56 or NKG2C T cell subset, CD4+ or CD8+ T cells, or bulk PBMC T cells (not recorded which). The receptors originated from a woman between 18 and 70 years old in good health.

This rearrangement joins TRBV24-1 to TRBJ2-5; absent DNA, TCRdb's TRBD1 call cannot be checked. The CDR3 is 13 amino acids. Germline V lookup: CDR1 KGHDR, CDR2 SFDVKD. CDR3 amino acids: CATSQGAQETQYF.

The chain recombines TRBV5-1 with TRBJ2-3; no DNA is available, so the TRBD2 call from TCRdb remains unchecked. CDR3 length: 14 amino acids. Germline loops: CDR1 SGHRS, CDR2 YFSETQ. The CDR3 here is CASRREGRTDTQYF. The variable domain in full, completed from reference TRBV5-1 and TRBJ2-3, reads KAGVTQTPRYLIKTRGQQVTLSCSPISGHRSVSWYQQTPGQGLQFLFEYFSETQRNKGNFPGRFSGRQFSNSRSEMNVSTLELGDSALYLCASRREGRTDTQYFGPGTRLTVL.

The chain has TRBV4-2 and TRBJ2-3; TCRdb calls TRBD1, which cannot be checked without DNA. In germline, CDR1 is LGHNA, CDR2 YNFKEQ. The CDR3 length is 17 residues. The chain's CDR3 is CASSQEGSRGGRDTQYF.

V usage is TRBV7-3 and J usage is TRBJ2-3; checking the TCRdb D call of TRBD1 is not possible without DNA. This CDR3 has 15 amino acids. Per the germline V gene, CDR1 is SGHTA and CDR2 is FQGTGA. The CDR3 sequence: CASSLQPTGSDTQYF.

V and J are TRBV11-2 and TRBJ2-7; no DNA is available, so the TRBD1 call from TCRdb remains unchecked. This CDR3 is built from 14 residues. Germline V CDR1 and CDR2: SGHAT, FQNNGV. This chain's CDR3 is CASSTPRIFYEQYF.

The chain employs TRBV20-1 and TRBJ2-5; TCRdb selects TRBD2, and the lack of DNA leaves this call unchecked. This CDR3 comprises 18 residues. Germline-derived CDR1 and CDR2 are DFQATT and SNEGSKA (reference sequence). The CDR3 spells CSARPRLAGGPLGETQYF.

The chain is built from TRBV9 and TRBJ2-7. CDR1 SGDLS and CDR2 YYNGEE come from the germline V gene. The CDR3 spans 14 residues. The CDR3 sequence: CASSPQMASYEQYF.

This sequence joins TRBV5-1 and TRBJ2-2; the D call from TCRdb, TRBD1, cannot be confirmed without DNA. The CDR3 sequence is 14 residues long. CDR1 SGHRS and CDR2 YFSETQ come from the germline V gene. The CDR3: CASRTGLNTGELFF.

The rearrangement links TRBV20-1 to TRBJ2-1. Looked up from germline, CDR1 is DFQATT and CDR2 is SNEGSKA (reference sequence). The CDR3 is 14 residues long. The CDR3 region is CSARDGSYYNEQFF.

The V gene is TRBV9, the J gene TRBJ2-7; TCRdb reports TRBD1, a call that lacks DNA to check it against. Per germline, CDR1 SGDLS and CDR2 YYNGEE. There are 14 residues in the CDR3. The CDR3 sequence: CASSVDISGDEQYF.

This CDR3 reads CASSKTGAGASTDTQYF. The J gene is TRBJ2-3, the V gene TRBV9; lacking DNA, the TRBD1 call made by TCRdb goes unchecked. Germline V CDR1 and CDR2: SGDLS, YYNGEE. The CDR3 totals 17 residues. Combining the CDR3 with reference TRBV9 and TRBJ2-3 gives the whole variable domain DSGVTQTPKHLITATGQRVTLRCSPRSGDLSVYWYQQSLDQGLQFLIQYYNGEERAKGNILERFSAQQFPDLHSELNLSSLELGDSALYFCASSKTGAGASTDTQYFGPGTRLTVL.

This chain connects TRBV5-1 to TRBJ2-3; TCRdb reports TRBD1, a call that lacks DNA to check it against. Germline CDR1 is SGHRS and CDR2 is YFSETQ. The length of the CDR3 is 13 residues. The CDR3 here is CASSPGGTDTQYF. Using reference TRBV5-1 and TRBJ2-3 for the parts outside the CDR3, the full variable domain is KAGVTQTPRYLIKTRGQQVTLSCSPISGHRSVSWYQQTPGQGLQFLFEYFSETQRNKGNFPGRFSGRQFSNSRSEMNVSTLELGDSALYLCASSPGGTDTQYFGPGTRLTVL.